This T cell receptor beta chain was recovered during a study of T cells in localized non-small cell lung cancer. The CDR3 length is 16 residues. V lost 3 bases, J lost 7 bases, and 14 bases stayed unmatched. CDR1 and CDR2 (germline): SGHVS, FQNEAQ. Assay: immunoSEQ multiplex PCR; the TCRdb copy retains only in-frame clones and omits some. Of about 27,000 clones listed, about nine tenths are singletons. The clonotype was recovered from a woman aged 40-69 years with stage I lung adenocarcinoma. This chain uses TRBV7-8 with TRBJ1-2; TRBD1 aligns across 7 bases. The input for sequencing was peripheral blood, taken before any cancer treatment. CDR3 loop: CASSFGGRARGGGYTF. As DNA, the CDR3 is TGTGCCAGCAGCTTTGGCGGGAGGGCCAGGGGGGGTGGCTACACCTTC.